This is a list of T cell receptor beta chains from one sample in a study of T cell responses to AZD1222 COVID-19 vaccine. TCRdb keeps only in-frame clones here, not all; method: immunoSEQ multiplex PCR. The data show 120,000 to 150,000 clones, roughly 84% seen once. The sample in question was peripheral blood, obtained 28 days after the second AZD1222 dose. The receptor source for this set is an adult who received the AZD1222 COVID-19 vaccine. The CDR3 runs from the conserved cysteine through the conserved F or W. D genes are given only for firm matches. Some rows have no size entry. The others give once, few or many, or a class for an expanded clone.

clone_size	d_call	j_call	v_call	cdr3_nt	cdr3_aa
once	TRBD1	TRBJ1-1	TRBV19	TGTGCCAGTAGTCCCAGGGGGCGGCACACTGAAGCTTTCTTT	CASSPRGRHTEAFF
.	TRBD2	TRBJ2-1	TRBV2	TGTGCCAGCAGTGAAGGTCGTTGGGCGGGAGGGGAGGATGAGCAGTTCTTC	CASSEGRWAGGEDEQFF
.	.	TRBJ1-6	TRBV4-2	TGTGCCAGCAGCCAAGAGGGCAGGGGTACTTCACCCCTCCACTTT	CASSQEGRGTSPLHF
.	.	TRBJ2-2	TRBV2	TGTGCCACCCTCACCCTGGGGGACACCGGGGAGCTGTTTTTT	CATLTLGDTGELFF
once	.	TRBJ2-2	TRBV7-2	TGTGCCAGCCCCCGGGGCGGGGGCGACACCGGGGAGCTGTTTTTT	CASPRGGGDTGELFF
.	TRBD1	TRBJ1-2	TRBV7-6	TGTGCCAGCAGCTACACAGGGGGCGGTGGCTACACCTTC	CASSYTGGGGYTF
.	.	TRBJ1-1	TRBV5-1	TGCGCCAGCAGTGTTGAGGGGCGGGGCACTGAAGCTTTCTTT	CASSVEGRGTEAFF
few	.	TRBJ1-2	TRBV11-2	TGTGCCAGCAGCTACAGGGAGCCGGACAGCCCGCTACCAGGCTACACCTTC	CASSYREPDSPLPGYTF
few	TRBD1	TRBJ2-7	TRBV6-5	TGTGCCAGCAGTTACCCGATGGGGACAGGGCCATACGAGCAGTACTTC	CASSYPMGTGPYEQYF
.	.	TRBJ1-5	TRBV11-2	TGTGCCAGCAGCACCTACCTTGATCAGCCCCAGCATTTT	CASSTYLDQPQHF
.	TRBD2	TRBJ2-3	TRBV7-7	TGTGCTAGCAGCCTTAGCGGGAACGGGGCAGATACGCAGTATTTT	CASSLSGNGADTQYF
.	.	TRBJ1-6	TRBV3-1/TRBV3-2	TGTGCCAGCAGCCAAGCTGGGGGGTGGAATTCACCCCTCCACTTT	CASSQAGGWNSPLHF
.	.	TRBJ1-2	TRBV24-1	TGTGCCACCAGTGTCAGGGATAACTATGGCTACACCTTC	CATSVRDNYGYTF
.	.	TRBJ2-5	TRBV10-2	TGCGCCAGCAGGTCCCGAGGAGAGACCCAGTACTTC	CASRSRGETQYF
.	.	TRBJ2-6	TRBV6-5	TGTGCCAGCAGCATCTCCGGGACGAACCCAAACGAGCTGACTTTC	CASSISGTNPNELTF
.	.	TRBJ2-1	TRBV19	TGTGCCAGTGCAATCACAGGGTCGAATGAGCAGTTCTTC	CASAITGSNEQFF
.	.	TRBJ2-5	TRBV9	TGTGCCAGCAGCGTAGGGGAGGCAACTCAAGAGACCCAGTACTTC	CASSVGEATQETQYF
once	.	TRBJ2-2	TRBV7-6	TGTGCCAGCAGCTTAGGCGCGGCCGGGGAGCTGTTTTTT	CASSLGAAGELFF
.	.	TRBJ1-1	TRBV11-2	TGTGCCAGCAGCTTAGACCCCGATACAGTCAGGGCGTTAGGAGCTTTCTTT	CASSLDPDTVRALGAFF
.	.	TRBJ2-3	TRBV18	TGTGCCAGCTCACCAGGTCCAGATACGCAGTATTTT	CASSPGPDTQYF
.	.	TRBJ1-1	TRBV13	TGTGCCAGCAGCTTGATGGACAGGAACACTGAAGCTTTCTTT	CASSLMDRNTEAFF
.	.	TRBJ1-1	TRBV14	TGTGCCAGCAGCCAAGACCGGGGGGCGGTTATGAACACTGAAGCTTTCTTT	CASSQDRGAVMNTEAFF